Detailed here is one T cell receptor (beta chain). Its target is unknown. TCRdb reprocessed the 5' RACE reads, keeping one entry per CDR3 protein, no DNA. Its table records about 350,000 distinct CDR3 sequences. The data stem from a study of monozygotic twins with inflammatory bowel disease. The CDR3 spans 15 residues. CDR1 is DFQATT, CDR2 SNEGSKA, per germline (reference sequence). Notes on the study in general: IBD patients shared fewer clonotypes with others than healthy twins, especially with disease activity.

Source material: blood. This receptor was taken from a human donor with ulcerative colitis or Crohn's disease, or a healthy co-twin of an affected twin (not recorded which). This chain links TRBV20-1 with TRBJ2-2. CDR3 in amino acids: CSARVMAAKTGELFF.